The subject of this entry is one TCR beta chain. The sample is drawn from a study of cytomegalovirus exposure and HLA in healthy donors. The CDR3 loop spans 15 amino acids. Germline V gene sequence: CDR1 MNHNS, CDR2 SASEGT. J gave up 7 bases and V 1 base, and 2 bases lay outside the gene matches. Both 60 Vbeta primers and 13 Jbeta primers went into the PCR. Data came from immunoSEQ multiplex PCR; TCRdb stores just in-frame clones and leaves some out. The profile shows about 67,000 clones, over 75% of them singletons. The sequencing input was PBMCs. The genes are TRBV6-1 and TRBJ1-6; 9 bases match TRBD1. The origin of this receptor is a woman in her twenties or thirties in good health and CMV-seronegative. CDR3 amino acids: CASSEVGQGNSPLHF. The DNA of the CDR3 is TGTGCCAGCAGTGAAGTAGGACAGGGGAATTCACCCCTCCACTTT.